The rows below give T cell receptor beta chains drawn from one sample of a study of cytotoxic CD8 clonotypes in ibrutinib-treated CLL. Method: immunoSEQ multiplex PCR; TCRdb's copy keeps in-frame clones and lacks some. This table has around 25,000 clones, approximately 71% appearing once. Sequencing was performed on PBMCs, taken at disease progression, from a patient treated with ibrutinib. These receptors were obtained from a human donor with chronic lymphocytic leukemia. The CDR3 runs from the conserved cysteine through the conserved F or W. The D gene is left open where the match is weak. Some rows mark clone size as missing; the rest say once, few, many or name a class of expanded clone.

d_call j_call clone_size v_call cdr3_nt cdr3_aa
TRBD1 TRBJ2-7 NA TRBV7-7 TGTGCCAGCAGCCTAGGACAGGGAGCGAGCGAGCAGTACTTC CASSLGQGASEQYF
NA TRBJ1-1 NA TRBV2 TGTGCCAGCAGTGAAGCGGGAATGGGGATGGCTGAAGCTTTCTTT CASSEAGMGMAEAFF
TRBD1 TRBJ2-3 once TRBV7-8 TGTGCCAGCGCCCCCCGACAGGGCTGGAGAGATACGCAGTATTTT CASAPRQGWRDTQYF
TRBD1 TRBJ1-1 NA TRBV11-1 TGTGCCAGCAGCTCAGGGGGACAGGGGTCCAGCACTGAAGCTTTCTTT CASSSGGQGSSTEAFF
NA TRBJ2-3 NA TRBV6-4 TGTGCCAGCAGTGAGCGGCGGGGAGGCACAGATACGCAGTATTTT CASSERRGGTDTQYF
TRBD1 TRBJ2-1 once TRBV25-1 TGTGCCAGCAGTGGGGCCGGGACAGGGAGGTTCTTC CASSGAGTGRFF
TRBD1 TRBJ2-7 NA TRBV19 TGTGCCAGTAGTCCGAGGACGGGACAGGGGGTCTACGAGCAGTACTTC CASSPRTGQGVYEQYF
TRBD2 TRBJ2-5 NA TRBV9 TGTGCCAGCAGTAGCGGGGGGGCCGGTGTTGAGACCCAGTACTTC CASSSGGAGVETQYF
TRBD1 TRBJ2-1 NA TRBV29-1 TGCAGCGAGTTGACCGGGACAGGGTACAATGAGCAGTTCTTC CSELTGTGYNEQFF
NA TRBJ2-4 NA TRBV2 TGTGCCAGCAGTGAGGGTAAAGCCAAAAACATTCAGTACTTC CASSEGKAKNIQYF
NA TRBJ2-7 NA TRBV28 TGTGCCAGCACGAAGACAGGCCTTCTAGAGCAGTACTTC CASTKTGLLEQYF
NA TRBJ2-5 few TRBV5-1 TGCGCCAGCAGCTTGGACCAAGAGACCCAGTACTTC CASSLDQETQYF
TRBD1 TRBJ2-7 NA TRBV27 TGTGCCAGCAGTGAAGACAGGGCCCTCTACGAGCAGTACTTC CASSEDRALYEQYF
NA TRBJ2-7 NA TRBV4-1 TGCGCCAGCAGCCAAGAAGGTGCAGCCTACGAGCAGTACTTC CASSQEGAAYEQYF
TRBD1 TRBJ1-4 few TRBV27 TGTGCCAGCAGTTTCGACAGGGTCAAACTGTTTTTT CASSFDRVKLFF
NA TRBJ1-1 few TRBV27 TGTGCCAGCAGCCTCCGACCTGAAGCTGAAGCTTTCTTT CASSLRPEAEAFF
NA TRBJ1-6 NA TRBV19 TGTGCCAGTAGTATAGATCTCTGGGACCAAAGGCATAATTCACCCCTCCACTTT CASSIDLWDQRHNSPLHF
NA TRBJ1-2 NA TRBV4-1 TGCGCCAGCAGCCAAGTGGTCGGATCAAACTATGGCTACACCTTC CASSQVVGSNYGYTF
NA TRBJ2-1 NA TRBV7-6 TGTGCCAGCAGCTTAGCGGCGTTCTACAATGAGCAGTTCTTC CASSLAAFYNEQFF
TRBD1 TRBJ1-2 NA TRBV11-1 TGTGCCAGCAGCTTAACGGCCGGGACAGGGAGCGGCTACACCTTC CASSLTAGTGSGYTF
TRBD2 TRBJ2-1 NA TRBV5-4 TGTGCCAGCAGCCAAGCGGGGGGGCGGTACTACAATGAGCAGTTCTTC CASSQAGGRYYNEQFF
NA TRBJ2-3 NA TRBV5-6 TGTGCCAGCAGCTTGTACGATGGCACGGGGACAGATACGCAGTATTTT CASSLYDGTGTDTQYF